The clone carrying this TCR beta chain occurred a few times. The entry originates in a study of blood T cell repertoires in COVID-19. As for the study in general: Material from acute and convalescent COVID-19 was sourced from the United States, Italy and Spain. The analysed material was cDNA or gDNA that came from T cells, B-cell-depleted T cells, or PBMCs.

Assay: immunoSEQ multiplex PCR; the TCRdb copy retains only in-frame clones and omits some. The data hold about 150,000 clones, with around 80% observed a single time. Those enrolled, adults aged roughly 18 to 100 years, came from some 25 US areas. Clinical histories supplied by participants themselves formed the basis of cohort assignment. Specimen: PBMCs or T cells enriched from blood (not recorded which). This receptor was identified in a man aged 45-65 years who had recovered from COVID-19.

CDR3 DNA: TGTGCCAGCAGTTTCGCAGGGGCTGGCTACACCTTC. It translates to CASSFAGAGYTF. The chain uses TRBV12-3 or TRBV12-4 and TRBJ1-2; D may be TRBD1 (6 bases). CDR3 length equals 12 residues. The germline V and J ends were trimmed by 3 bases and 7 bases, with 9 bases remaining between them.